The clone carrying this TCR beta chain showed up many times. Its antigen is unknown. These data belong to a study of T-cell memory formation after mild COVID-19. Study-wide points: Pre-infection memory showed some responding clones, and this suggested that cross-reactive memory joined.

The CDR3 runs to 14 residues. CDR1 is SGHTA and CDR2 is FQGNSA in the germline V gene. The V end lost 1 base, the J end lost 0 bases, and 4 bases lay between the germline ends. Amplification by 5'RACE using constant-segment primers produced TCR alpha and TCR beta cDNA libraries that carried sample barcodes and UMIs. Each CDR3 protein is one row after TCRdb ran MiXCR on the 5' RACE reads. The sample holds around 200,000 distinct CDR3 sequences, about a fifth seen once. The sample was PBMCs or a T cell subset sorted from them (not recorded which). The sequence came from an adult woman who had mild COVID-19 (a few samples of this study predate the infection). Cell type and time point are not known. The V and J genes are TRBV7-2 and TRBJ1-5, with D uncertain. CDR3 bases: TGTGCCAGCAGCTTAGATAATAGCAATCAGCCCCAGCATTTT. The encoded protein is CASSLDNSNQPQHF.